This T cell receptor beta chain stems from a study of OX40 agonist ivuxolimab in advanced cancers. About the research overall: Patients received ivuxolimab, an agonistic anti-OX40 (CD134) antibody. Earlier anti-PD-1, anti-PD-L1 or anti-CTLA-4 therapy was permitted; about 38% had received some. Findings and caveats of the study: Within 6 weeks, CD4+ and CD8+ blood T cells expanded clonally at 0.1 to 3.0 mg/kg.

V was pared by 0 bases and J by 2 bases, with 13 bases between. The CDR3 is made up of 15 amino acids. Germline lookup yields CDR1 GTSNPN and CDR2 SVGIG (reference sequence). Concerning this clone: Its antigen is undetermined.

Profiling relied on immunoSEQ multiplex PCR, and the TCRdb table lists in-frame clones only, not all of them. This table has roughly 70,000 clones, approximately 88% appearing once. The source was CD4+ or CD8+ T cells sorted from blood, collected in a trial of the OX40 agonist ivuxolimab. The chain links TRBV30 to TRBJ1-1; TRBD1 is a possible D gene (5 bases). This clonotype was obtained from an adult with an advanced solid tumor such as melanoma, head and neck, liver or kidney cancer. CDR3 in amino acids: CAWSVRLRDNTEAFF. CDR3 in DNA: TGTGCCTGGAGTGTACGGCTCAGGGACAACACTGAAGCTTTCTTT.